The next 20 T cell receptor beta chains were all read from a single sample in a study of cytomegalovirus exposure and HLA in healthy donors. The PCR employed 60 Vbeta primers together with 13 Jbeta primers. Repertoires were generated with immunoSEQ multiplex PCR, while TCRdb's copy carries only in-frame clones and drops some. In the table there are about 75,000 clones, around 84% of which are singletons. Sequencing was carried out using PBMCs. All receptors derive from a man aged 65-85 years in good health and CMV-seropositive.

The CDR3 region has the DNA TGCGCCAGCAGCTTGGACTTTTCGAACACTGAAGCTTTCTTT. It translates to CASSLDFSNTEAFF. The V and J genes are TRBV5-1 and TRBJ1-1; D remains ambiguous. Germline CDR1 SGHRS, CDR2 YFSETQ. The CDR3 covers 14 residues. Trimming removed 0 bases from V and 1 base from J, with 7 bases in between.

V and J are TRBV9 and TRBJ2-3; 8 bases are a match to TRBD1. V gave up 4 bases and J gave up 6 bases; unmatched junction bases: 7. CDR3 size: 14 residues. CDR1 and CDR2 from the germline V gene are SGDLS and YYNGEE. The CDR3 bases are TGTGCCAGCAGCCCCAGGACAGGGTGGGATACGCAGTATTTT. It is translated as CASSPRTGWDTQYF.

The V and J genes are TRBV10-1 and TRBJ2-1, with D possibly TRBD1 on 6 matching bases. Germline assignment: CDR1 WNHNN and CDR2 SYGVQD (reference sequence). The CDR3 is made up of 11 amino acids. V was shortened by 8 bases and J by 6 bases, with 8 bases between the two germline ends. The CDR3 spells CASRRGNEQFF. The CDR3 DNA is TGCGCCAGCCGCAGGGGCAATGAGCAGTTCTTC.

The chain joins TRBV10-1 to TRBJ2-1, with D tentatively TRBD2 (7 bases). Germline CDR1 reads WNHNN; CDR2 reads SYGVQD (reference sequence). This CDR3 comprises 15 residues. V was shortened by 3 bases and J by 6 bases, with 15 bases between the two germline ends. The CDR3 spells CASSDKTGGRNEQFF. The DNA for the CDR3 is TGCGCCAGCAGTGATAAGACCGGGGGGCGCAATGAGCAGTTCTTC.

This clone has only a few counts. In nucleotides, the CDR3 is TGTGCCATCAGTGAGTCGGGTGGGGCTAACACTGAAGCTTTCTTT. It translates to CAISESGGANTEAFF. V and J are TRBV10-3 and TRBJ1-1; a weak D match, TRBD1 (5 bases). CDR3 length: 15 amino acids. Looked up from germline, CDR1 is ENHRY and CDR2 is SYGVKD. V lost 0 bases, J lost 2 bases, and 10 bases lay in between.

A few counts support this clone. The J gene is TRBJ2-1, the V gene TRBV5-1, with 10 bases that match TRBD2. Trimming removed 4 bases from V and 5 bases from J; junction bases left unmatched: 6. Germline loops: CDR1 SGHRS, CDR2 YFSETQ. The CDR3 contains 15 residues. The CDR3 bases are TGCGCCAGCAGCCCCGGGACTAGCGCGCACAATGAGCAGTTCTTC. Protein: CASSPGTSAHNEQFF. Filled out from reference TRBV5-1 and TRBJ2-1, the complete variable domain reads KAGVTQTPRYLIKTRGQQVTLSCSPISGHRSVSWYQQTPGQGLQFLFEYFSETQRNKGNFPGRFSGRQFSNSRSEMNVSTLELGDSALYLCASSPGTSAHNEQFFGPGTRLTVL.

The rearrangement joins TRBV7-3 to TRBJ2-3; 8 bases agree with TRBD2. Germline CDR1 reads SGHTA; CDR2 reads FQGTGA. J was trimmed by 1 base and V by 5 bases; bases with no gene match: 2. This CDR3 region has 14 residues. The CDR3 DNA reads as TGTGCCAGCAGCCCGGGACTAGGCACAGATACGCAGTATTTT. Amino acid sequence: CASSPGLGTDTQYF.

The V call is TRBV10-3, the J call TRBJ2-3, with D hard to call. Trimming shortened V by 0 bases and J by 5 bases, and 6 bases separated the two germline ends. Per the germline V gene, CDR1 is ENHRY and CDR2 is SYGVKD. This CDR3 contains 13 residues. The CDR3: CAISESGRDTQYF. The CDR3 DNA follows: TGTGCCATCAGTGAGTCTGGCCGAGATACGCAGTATTTT.

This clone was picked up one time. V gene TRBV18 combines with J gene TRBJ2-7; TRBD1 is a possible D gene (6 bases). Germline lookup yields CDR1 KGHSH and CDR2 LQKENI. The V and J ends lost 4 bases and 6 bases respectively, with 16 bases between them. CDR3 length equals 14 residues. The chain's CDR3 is CASSLQGPRGEQYF. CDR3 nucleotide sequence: TGTGCCAGCTCACTTCAGGGTCCCAGGGGCGAGCAGTACTTC.

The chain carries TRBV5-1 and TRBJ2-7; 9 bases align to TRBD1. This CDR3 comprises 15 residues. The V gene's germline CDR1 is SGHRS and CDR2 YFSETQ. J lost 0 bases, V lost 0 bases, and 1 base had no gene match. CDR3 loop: CASSLAGQGSYEQYF. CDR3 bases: TGCGCCAGCAGCTTGGCGGGACAGGGCTCCTACGAGCAGTACTTC.

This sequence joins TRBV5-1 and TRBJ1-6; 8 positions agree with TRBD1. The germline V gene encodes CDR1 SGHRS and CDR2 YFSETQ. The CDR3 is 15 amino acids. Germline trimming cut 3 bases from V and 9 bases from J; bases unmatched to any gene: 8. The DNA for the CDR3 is TGCGCCAGCAGCTCCCAGGGGGCCGGGAGTTCACCCCTCCACTTT. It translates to CASSSQGAGSSPLHF.

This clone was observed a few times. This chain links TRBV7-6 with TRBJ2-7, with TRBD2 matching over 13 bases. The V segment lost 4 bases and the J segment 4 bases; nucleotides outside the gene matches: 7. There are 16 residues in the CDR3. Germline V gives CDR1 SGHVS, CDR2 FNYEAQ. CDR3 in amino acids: CASSSLRTSGGYEQYF. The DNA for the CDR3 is TGTGCCAGCAGCTCCTTGCGGACTAGCGGGGGATACGAGCAGTACTTC.

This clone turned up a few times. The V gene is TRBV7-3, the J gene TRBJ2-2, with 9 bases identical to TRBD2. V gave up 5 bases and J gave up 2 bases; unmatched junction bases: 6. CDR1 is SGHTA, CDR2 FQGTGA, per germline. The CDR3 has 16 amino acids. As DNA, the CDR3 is TGTGCCAGCAGCCCTCATAGCGGGGGAAACACCGGGGAGCTGTTTTTT. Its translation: CASSPHSGGNTGELFF.

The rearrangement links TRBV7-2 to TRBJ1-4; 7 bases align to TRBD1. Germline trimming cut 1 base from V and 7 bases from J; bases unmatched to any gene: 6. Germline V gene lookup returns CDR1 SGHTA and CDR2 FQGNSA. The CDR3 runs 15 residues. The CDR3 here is CASSLETGLGEKLFF. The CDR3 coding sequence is TGTGCCAGCAGCTTAGAGACAGGGTTGGGTGAAAAACTGTTTTTT.

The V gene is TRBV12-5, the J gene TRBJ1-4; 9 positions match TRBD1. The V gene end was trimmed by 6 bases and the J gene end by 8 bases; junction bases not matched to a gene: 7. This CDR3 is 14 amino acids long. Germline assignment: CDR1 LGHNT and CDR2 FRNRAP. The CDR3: CASGPGTGKEKLFF. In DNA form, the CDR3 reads TGTGCTAGTGGCCCCGGGACAGGGAAGGAAAAACTGTTTTTT.

DNA for the CDR3: TGTGCCAGCAGCTTACTAGTCTTCGAGGTAACGGAGACCCAGTACTTC. Protein: CASSLLVFEVTETQYF. V usage is TRBV7-6 and J usage is TRBJ2-5; D remains unclear. Trimming left V 2 bases short and J 5 bases short, with 18 bases between. The CDR3 covers 16 residues. Germline CDR1 SGHVS, CDR2 FNYEAQ.

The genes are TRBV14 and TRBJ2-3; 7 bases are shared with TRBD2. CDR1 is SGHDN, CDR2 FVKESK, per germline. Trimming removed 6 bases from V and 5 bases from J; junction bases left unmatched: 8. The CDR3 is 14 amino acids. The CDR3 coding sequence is TGTGCCAGCAGATCATCGGGAGGTGGAGATACGCAGTATTTT. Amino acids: CASRSSGGGDTQYF.

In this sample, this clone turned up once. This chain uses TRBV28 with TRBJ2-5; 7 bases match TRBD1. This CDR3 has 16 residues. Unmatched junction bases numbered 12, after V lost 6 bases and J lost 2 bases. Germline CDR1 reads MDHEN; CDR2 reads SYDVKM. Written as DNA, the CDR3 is TGTGCCAGCAGCTCCTCGTCAGGGGACAGACAAGAGACCCAGTACTTC. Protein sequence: CASSSSSGDRQETQYF.

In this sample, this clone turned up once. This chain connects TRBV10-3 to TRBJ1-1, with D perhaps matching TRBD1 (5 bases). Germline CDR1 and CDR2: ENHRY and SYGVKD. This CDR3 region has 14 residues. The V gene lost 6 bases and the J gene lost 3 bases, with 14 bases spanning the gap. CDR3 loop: CAIRRDGRDTEAFF. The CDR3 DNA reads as TGTGCCATCAGGAGGGACGGGAGGGACACTGAAGCTTTCTTT.

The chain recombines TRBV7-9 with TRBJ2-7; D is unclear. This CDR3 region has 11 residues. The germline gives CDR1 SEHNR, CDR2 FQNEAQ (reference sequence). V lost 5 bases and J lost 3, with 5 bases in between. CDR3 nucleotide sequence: TGTGCCAGCAGCGAGAACTACGAGCAGTACTTC. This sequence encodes CASSENYEQYF.